The 17 T cell receptor beta chains below were found in one sample sequenced in a study of blood T cell repertoires in COVID-19. Data came from immunoSEQ multiplex PCR; TCRdb stores just in-frame clones and leaves some out. The profile covers about 43,000 clones, with 87% appearing a single time and 15% to 19% taken by the ten largest. Sequenced material: peripheral blood. The receptors were gathered from a man aged 55 to 69 with active COVID-19.

DNA for the CDR3: TGTGCCAGTAACCCCGACAGATTTAACACTGAAGCTTTCTTT. Translated, it gives CASNPDRFNTEAFF. The gene calls are TRBV19 and TRBJ1-1, with D maybe TRBD1 (5 bases). The CDR3 loop spans 14 amino acids. The V end lost 7 bases, the J end lost 2 bases, and 14 bases lay between the germline ends. CDR1 and CDR2 from the germline V gene are LNHDA and SQIVND (reference sequence).

V usage is TRBV27 and J usage is TRBJ1-6; D possibly corresponds to TRBD1 (6 bases). The CDR3 length is 16 residues. The ends were cut back, 5 bases at V and 7 bases at J, with 18 bases in the middle. The germline gives CDR1 MNHEY, CDR2 SMNVEV (reference sequence). The DNA for the CDR3 is TGTGCCAGCAGTCCCTTTAGGACAGCCCTGAATTCACCCCTCCACTTT. This encodes CASSPFRTALNSPLHF.

V usage is TRBV28 and J usage is TRBJ2-1; 9 nucleotides line up with TRBD2. CDR3 length equals 19 residues. V trimming: 9 bases; J trimming: 1 base; junction bases outside the gene matches: 19. CDR1 and CDR2 from the germline V gene are MDHEN and SYDVKM. In DNA form, the CDR3 reads TGTGCCAGTCGTAAGGTTGGCGGGAGGGCCTCATCATCCTACAATGAGCAGTTCTTC. This encodes CASRKVGGRASSSYNEQFF.

This clone came up once. The chain recombines TRBV11-3 with TRBJ2-3, with a tentative D call TRBD2 (5 bases). There are 13 residues in the CDR3. V lost 4 bases and J lost 4, with 9 bases in between. Germline V CDR1 and CDR2: SGHNT, YENEEA. Here the CDR3 DNA reads TGTGCCAGCAGCTCGGGGAGCCCAGATACGCAGTATTTT. Residues: CASSSGSPDTQYF.

The chain joins TRBV3-1 (or the pseudogene TRBV3-2) to TRBJ2-7; 8 bases agree with TRBD2. The germline V gene encodes CDR1 LGHDT and CDR2 YNNKEL (reference sequence). V was clipped by 1 base and J by 4 bases; unmatched bases: 6. This CDR3 is built from 15 residues. The CDR3 loop is CASSQVGLAGYEQYF. The CDR3 DNA follows: TGTGCCAGCAGCCAAGTAGGTCTAGCGGGTTACGAGCAGTACTTC.

The chain combines TRBV6-4 with TRBJ2-1, with 11 bases fitting TRBD1. The germline V gene encodes CDR1 MRHNA and CDR2 SNTAGT. The CDR3 is made up of 15 amino acids. The trim removed 6 bases at V and 8 bases at J, leaving 9 bases unmatched. As DNA, the CDR3 is TGTGCCAGCAGCGGACAGGGGGCGCCGGCGGATGAGCAGTTCTTC. Amino acid sequence: CASSGQGAPADEQFF.

The V gene is TRBV10-3, the J gene TRBJ2-1, with 9 bases fitting TRBD2. Trimming cost V 2 bases and J 8 bases; bases outside gene matches: 7. The CDR3 runs 15 residues. CDR1 is ENHRY and CDR2 is SYGVKD in the germline V gene. CDR3 in amino acids: CAISEGGGARDEQFF. The CDR3 DNA reads TGTGCCATCAGTGAGGGCGGGGGGGCCCGCGATGAGCAGTTCTTC.

A note on this clone: A read error may account for a junction end that differs from germline. The chain is built from TRBV6-2 or TRBV6-3 and TRBJ2-7; unclear D gene. In germline, CDR1 is MNHEY, CDR2 SVGEGT. This CDR3 comprises 11 residues. The CDR3 nucleotides are TGTGCCAGCAGTCACTCCTACGAGCAGTACTTC. Amino acid sequence: CASSHSYEQYF.

The chain links TRBV24-1 to TRBJ2-7, with 14 bases identical to TRBD2. CDR1 and CDR2 (germline): KGHDR, SFDVKD. V gave up 3 bases and J gave up 0 bases; unmatched junction bases: 6. CDR3 length equals 18 residues. CDR3 nucleotides: TGTGCCACCAGTGATGGGAGACTAGCGGGGGGGGCCTCCTACGAGCAGTACTTC. Protein product: CATSDGRLAGGASYEQYF.

The rearrangement links TRBV10-3 to TRBJ1-1; D is possibly TRBD1 (6 bases). This CDR3 region has 12 residues. Deletions cut 4 bases from V and 10 bases from J, with 13 bases between. CDR1 and CDR2 (germline): ENHRY, SYGVKD. In DNA, the CDR3 is TGTGCCATCAGTGGGGAGGGGGGGTCAGCTTTCTTT. Residues: CAISGEGGSAFF.

The sample holds one count of this clone. J is TRBJ2-1 and V is TRBV19, with a possible D match to TRBD1 (5 bases). Trimming took 3 bases from V and 2 from J, leaving 14 bases between them. CDR1 and CDR2 from the germline V gene are LNHDA and SQIVND (reference sequence). There are 16 residues in the CDR3. CDR3 nucleotides: TGTGCCAGTAGTATCGACAGCTCTCTACCCTACAATGAGCAGTTCTTC. This gives the protein CASSIDSSLPYNEQFF.

This rearrangement joins TRBV20-1 to TRBJ1-1; D remains ambiguous. V gave up 5 bases and J gave up 8 bases, with 6 bases separating them. The CDR3 is 9 residues long. Germline lookup yields CDR1 DFQATT and CDR2 SNEGSKA (reference sequence). CDR3 DNA sequence: TGCAGTGCTCCCAGGGAAGCTTTCTTT. It specifies CSAPREAFF.

This clone occurred once. The chain couples TRBV28 to TRBJ1-5; tentative D call: TRBD1 (5 bases). Germline loops: CDR1 MDHEN, CDR2 SYDVKM. CDR3 size: 13 residues. V was trimmed by 2 bases and J by 7 bases, leaving 9 bases between them. In nucleotides, the CDR3 is TGTGCCAGCAGTTTAACGCGGGACCAGCCCCAGCATTTT. It translates to CASSLTRDQPQHF.

The V and J genes are TRBV5-1 and TRBJ1-4; 8 bases are shared with TRBD1. Germline values: CDR1 SGHRS, CDR2 YFSETQ. The CDR3 is made up of 18 amino acids. V was pared by 4 bases and J by 2 bases, with 13 bases of the junction left unmatched. The CDR3 here is CASSTGTGSKATNEKLFF. In DNA form, the CDR3 reads TGCGCCAGCAGCACCGGGACAGGATCGAAGGCGACTAATGAAAAACTGTTTTTT.

The chain has TRBV28 and TRBJ2-7; 10 nucleotides align to TRBD2. The CDR3 runs to 14 residues. CDR1 MDHEN and CDR2 SYDVKM come from the germline V gene. The V segment lost 5 bases and the J segment 6 bases; nucleotides outside the gene matches: 7. The CDR3 loop is CASSGAGGPLEQYF. Here the CDR3 DNA reads TGTGCCAGCAGTGGAGCGGGAGGGCCTCTCGAGCAGTACTTC.

The J gene is TRBJ2-7, the V gene TRBV4-1, with a weak D call TRBD1 (5 bases). This CDR3 contains 13 residues. The germline V gene encodes CDR1 MGHRA and CDR2 YSYEKL. Trimming pared 4 bases from V and 9 bases from J, leaving 16 bases between. The CDR3 DNA follows: TGCGCCAGCAGCCCCAATCAGGGTACCCCGCAGTACTTC. Translation gives CASSPNQGTPQYF.

This clone was seen more than once but under ten times. V and J are TRBV3-1 (or the pseudogene TRBV3-2) and TRBJ1-1; 7 bases align to TRBD1. This CDR3 comprises 15 residues. Per germline, CDR1 LGHDT and CDR2 YNNKEL (reference sequence). The trim removed 4 bases at V and 5 bases at J, leaving 10 bases unmatched. The CDR3 protein is CASSPENRGNTEAFF. The CDR3 bases are TGTGCCAGCAGCCCAGAAAACAGGGGCAATACTGAAGCTTTCTTT.